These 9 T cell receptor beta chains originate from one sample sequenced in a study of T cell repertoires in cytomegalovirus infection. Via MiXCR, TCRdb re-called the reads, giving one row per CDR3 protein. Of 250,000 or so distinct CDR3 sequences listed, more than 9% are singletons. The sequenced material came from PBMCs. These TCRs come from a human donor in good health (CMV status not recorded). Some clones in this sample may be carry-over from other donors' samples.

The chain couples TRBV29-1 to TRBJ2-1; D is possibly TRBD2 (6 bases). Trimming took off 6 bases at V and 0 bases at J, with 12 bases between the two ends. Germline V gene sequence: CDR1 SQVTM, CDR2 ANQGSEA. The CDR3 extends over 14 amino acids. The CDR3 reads CSVAGSRSYNEQFF. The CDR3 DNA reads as TGCAGCGTGGCGGGGAGTCGCTCCTACAATGAGCAGTTCTTC.

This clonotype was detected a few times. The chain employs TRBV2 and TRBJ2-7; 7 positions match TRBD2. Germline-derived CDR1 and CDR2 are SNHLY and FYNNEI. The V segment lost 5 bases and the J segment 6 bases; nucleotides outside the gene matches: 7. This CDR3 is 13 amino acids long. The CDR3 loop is CASSLGRGSEQYF. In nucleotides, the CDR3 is TGTGCCAGCAGTCTGGGGCGGGGGAGCGAGCAGTACTTC.

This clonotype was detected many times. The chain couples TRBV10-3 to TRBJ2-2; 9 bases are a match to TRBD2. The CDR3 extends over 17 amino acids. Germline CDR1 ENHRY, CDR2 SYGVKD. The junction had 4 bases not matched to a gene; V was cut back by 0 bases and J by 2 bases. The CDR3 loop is CAISESETSGNTGELFF. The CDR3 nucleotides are TGTGCCATCAGTGAGTCGGAGACTAGCGGTAACACCGGGGAGCTGTTTTTT.

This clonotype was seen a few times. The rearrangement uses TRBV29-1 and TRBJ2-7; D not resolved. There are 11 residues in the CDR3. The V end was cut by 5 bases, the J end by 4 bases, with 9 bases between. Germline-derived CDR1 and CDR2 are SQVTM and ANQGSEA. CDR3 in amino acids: CSVFSRYEQYF. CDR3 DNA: TGCAGCGTTTTTAGCCGTTACGAGCAGTACTTC.

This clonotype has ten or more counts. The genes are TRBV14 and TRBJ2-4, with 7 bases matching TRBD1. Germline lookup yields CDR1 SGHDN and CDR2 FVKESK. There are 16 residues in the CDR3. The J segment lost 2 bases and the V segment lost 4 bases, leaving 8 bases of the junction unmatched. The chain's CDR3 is CASSLTGARTKNIQYF. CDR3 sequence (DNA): TGTGCCAGCAGCCTCACAGGGGCGAGAACCAAAAACATTCAGTACTTC.

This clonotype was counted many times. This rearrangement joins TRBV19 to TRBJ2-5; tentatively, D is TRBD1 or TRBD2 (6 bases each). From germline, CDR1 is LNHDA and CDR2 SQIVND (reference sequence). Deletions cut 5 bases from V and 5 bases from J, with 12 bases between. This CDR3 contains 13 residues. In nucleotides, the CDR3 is TGTGCCAGTAGTGCGCAGGGGAGGGAGACCCAGTACTTC. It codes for CASSAQGRETQYF.

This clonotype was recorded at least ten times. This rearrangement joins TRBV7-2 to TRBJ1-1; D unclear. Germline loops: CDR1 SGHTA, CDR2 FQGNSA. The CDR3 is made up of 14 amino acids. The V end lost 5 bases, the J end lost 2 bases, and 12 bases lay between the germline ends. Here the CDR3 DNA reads TGTGCCAGCAGCCTTTCCCCCGCTAACACTGAAGCTTTCTTT. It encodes CASSLSPANTEAFF.

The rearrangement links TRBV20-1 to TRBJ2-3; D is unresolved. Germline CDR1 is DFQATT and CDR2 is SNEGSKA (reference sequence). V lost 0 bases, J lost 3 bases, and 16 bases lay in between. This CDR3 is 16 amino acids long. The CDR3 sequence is CSARDTFADGTDTQYF. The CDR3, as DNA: TGCAGTGCTAGAGATACGTTCGCGGATGGGACAGATACGCAGTATTTT.

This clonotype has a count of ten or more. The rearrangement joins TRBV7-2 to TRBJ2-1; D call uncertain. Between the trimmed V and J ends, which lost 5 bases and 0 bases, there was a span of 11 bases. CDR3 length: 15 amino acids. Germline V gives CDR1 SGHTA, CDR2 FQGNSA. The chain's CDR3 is CASSPHYSSYNEQFF. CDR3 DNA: TGTGCCAGCAGCCCCCATTACAGCTCCTACAATGAGCAGTTCTTC. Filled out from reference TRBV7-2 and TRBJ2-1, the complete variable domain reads GAGVSQSPSNKVTEKGKDVELRCDPISGHTALYWYRQSLGQGLEFLIYFQGNSAPDKSGLPSDRFSAERTGGSVSTLTIQRTQQEDSAVYLCASSPHYSSYNEQFFGPGTRLTVL.